This TCR beta chain was recovered during a study of blood T cell repertoires in COVID-19. Study overall: Donors in the United States, Italy and Spain gave samples during acute or convalescent COVID-19.

Those who participated ranged in age from roughly 18 to 90 years and resided in 20 to 30 US areas. Donors were grouped by their self-reported clinical history. Each recovered donor of Cohort 3 presented with two negative PCRs, clearance, or symptom resolution. Generated by immunoSEQ multiplex PCR, the TCRdb table keeps only in-frame clones and is missing some. This table holds 190,000 or so clones, 65% to 85% found once. Germline lookup yields CDR1 SGHAT and CDR2 FQNNGV. This CDR3 region has 14 residues. Between the trimmed V and J ends, which lost 1 base and 7 bases, there was a span of 12 bases. The chain links TRBV11-2 to TRBJ2-3; possible D gene TRBD2, 5 bases. Sequencing was carried out using PBMCs or T cells enriched from blood (not recorded which). The receptor was derived from a man aged 35 to 55 who had recovered from COVID-19. The CDR3 DNA follows: TGTGCCAGCAGCTTAGGGGAGAGGCTTTATACGCAGTATTTT. Its protein product is CASSLGERLYTQYF.